The 14 T cell receptor beta chains presented below share a single source sample, sequenced in a study of blood T cell repertoires in COVID-19. TCRdb's copy holds only in-frame clones and misses some; the assay was immunoSEQ multiplex PCR. The data hold a few hundred thousand clones, with 70% to 90% observed a single time. The sequenced sample consisted of peripheral blood. These receptors originate from a man between 60 and 75 years old with acute or convalescent COVID-19.

This rearrangement joins TRBV5-4 to TRBJ1-1, with D hard to call. Germline CDR1 is SGHNT and CDR2 is YYREEE (reference sequence). This CDR3 comprises 16 residues. V was pared by 4 bases and J by 0 bases, with 16 bases between. The CDR3 DNA follows: TGTGCCAGCAGCCCGGAGAGAGGGCCCATGAACACTGAAGCTTTCTTT. Its translation: CASSPERGPMNTEAFF.

This chain links TRBV9 with TRBJ1-1; maybe TRBD1 (6 bases). The V and J ends lost 1 base and 4 bases respectively, with 17 bases between them. This CDR3 contains 16 residues. Germline lookup yields CDR1 SGDLS and CDR2 YYNGEE. CDR3 in amino acids: CASSVSAKGVGTEAFF. The CDR3, as DNA: TGTGCCAGCAGCGTATCAGCCAAGGGGGTTGGCACTGAAGCTTTCTTT. The entire variable domain, with the rest obtained from reference TRBV9 and TRBJ1-1, is as follows: DSGVTQTPKHLITATGQRVTLRCSPRSGDLSVYWYQQSLDQGLQFLIQYYNGEERAKGNILERFSAQQFPDLHSELNLSSLELGDSALYFCASSVSAKGVGTEAFFGQGTRLTVV.

In this sample, this clone turned up once. The V and J genes are TRBV5-1 and TRBJ2-3, with a tentative D call TRBD2 (6 bases). The V gene lost 0 bases and the J gene lost 0 bases, with 11 bases spanning the gap. The V gene's germline CDR1 is SGHRS and CDR2 YFSETQ. The CDR3 covers 16 residues. CDR3 loop: CASSLVGTYSTDTQYF. In DNA, the CDR3 is TGCGCCAGCAGCTTGGTAGGGACTTATAGCACAGATACGCAGTATTTT.

The gene calls are TRBV11-2 and TRBJ2-2, with 9 bases matching TRBD1. Germline V gene lookup returns CDR1 SGHAT and CDR2 FQNNGV. The CDR3 has 15 amino acids. Trimming at V came to 3 bases and at J to 7 bases, leaving 6 bases not matched to a gene. CDR3 sequence reads: CASSLLQGAIGELFF. The CDR3 DNA reads TGTGCCAGCAGCTTGCTACAGGGGGCAATCGGGGAGCTGTTTTTT.

This chain uses TRBV21-1 with TRBJ2-5; TRBD2 was called by the table and not checked on the DNA. TRBV21-1 is assigned pseudogene status. The CDR3 totals 16 residues. The CDR3 reads CASSKEGGTPLETQYF. In nucleotides, the CDR3 is TGTGCCAGCAGCAAAGAGGGCGGGACTCCCCTGGAGACCCAGTACTTC.

This chain links TRBV7-6 with TRBJ2-3, with 10 bases aligning to TRBD2. CDR1 SGHVS and CDR2 FNYEAQ come from the germline V gene. With 1 base clipped from V and 3 bases from J, the junction kept 7 bases outside the gene matches. This CDR3 region has 17 residues. DNA of the CDR3: TGTGCCAGCAGCTTAGGGGCTAGCGGGGGCCGAACAGATACGCAGTATTTT. Protein product: CASSLGASGGRTDTQYF. Drawing the rest from reference TRBV7-6 and TRBJ2-3, the complete variable domain is GAGVSQSPRYKVTKRGQDVALRCDPISGHVSLYWYRQALGQGPEFLTYFNYEAQQDKSGLPNDRFSAERPEGSISTLTIQRTEQRDSAMYRCASSLGASGGRTDTQYFGPGTRLTVL.

Only one count was recorded for this clone. The rearrangement links TRBV11-3 to TRBJ2-3; 14 nucleotides align to TRBD2. V dropped 4 bases and J dropped 2; count of bases not matched to a gene: 8. The CDR3 extends over 18 amino acids. Germline CDR1 reads SGHNT; CDR2 reads YENEEA. The CDR3 DNA sequence: TGTGCCAGCAGCTCCGGACTAGCGGGGGGCCGAACCACAGATACGCAGTATTTT. It specifies CASSSGLAGGRTTDTQYF.

V and J are TRBV9 and TRBJ2-2; D is unclear. Trimming shortened V by 4 bases and J by 1 base, and 8 bases separated the two germline ends. The CDR3 is 14 residues long. The germline V gene encodes CDR1 SGDLS and CDR2 YYNGEE. This CDR3 is CASSPRQNTGELFF. The CDR3, as DNA: TGTGCCAGCAGCCCTCGACAGAACACCGGGGAGCTGTTTTTT.

The chain links TRBV6-5 to TRBJ2-1; the D is unclear. Germline CDR1 and CDR2: MNHEY and SVGAGI. V lost 5 bases and J lost 9, with 17 bases in between. CDR3 length equals 14 residues. Here the CDR3 reads CASSTSRLTGEQFF. The CDR3 coding sequence is TGTGCCAGCAGTACCTCAAGACTGACGGGTGAGCAGTTCTTC.

The V gene is TRBV6-5, the J gene TRBJ1-1; D gene ambiguous. Germline V lookup: CDR1 MNHEY, CDR2 SVGAGI. Trimming took off 2 bases at V and 2 bases at J, with 9 bases between the two ends. The CDR3 has 14 amino acids. The CDR3 reads CASSYTVGNTEAFF. DNA for the CDR3: TGTGCCAGCAGTTACACAGTAGGCAACACTGAAGCTTTCTTT.

This clone was seen once. The V and J genes are TRBV6-5 and TRBJ1-1, with D maybe TRBD1 (5 bases). This CDR3 is 15 amino acids long. The germline V gene encodes CDR1 MNHEY and CDR2 SVGAGI. V lost 0 bases, J lost 1 base, and 9 bases lay in between. CDR3 DNA sequence: TGTGCCAGCAGTTACTCAGGGGTCGGGAACACTGAAGCTTTCTTT. This translates into CASSYSGVGNTEAFF.

This clone has a handful of counts. This chain connects TRBV20-1 to TRBJ2-1; 9 positions agree with TRBD1. Germline trimming cut 3 bases from V and 0 bases from J; bases unmatched to any gene: 15. The CDR3 length is 19 residues. Germline CDR1 reads DFQATT; CDR2 reads SNEGSKA (reference sequence). The CDR3 DNA reads as TGCAGTGCTAGTTATAAGGGAACGGGACAGGGAAGCTCCTACAATGAGCAGTTCTTC. Encoded protein: CSASYKGTGQGSSYNEQFF.

J is TRBJ1-4 and V is TRBV18; 8 bases map to TRBD1. The CDR3 is 14 amino acids. Trimming removed 3 bases from V and 7 bases from J; junction bases left unmatched: 4. Per germline, CDR1 KGHSH and CDR2 LQKENI. In DNA form, the CDR3 reads TGTGCCAGCTCACCTGGACAGGGAAGTGAAAAACTGTTTTTT. Its protein is CASSPGQGSEKLFF.

This clone turned up a few times. This chain uses TRBV19 with TRBJ2-2; 10 positions match TRBD2. Germline CDR1 reads LNHDA; CDR2 reads SQIVND (reference sequence). V was clipped by 5 bases and J by 3 bases; unmatched bases: 3. CDR3 length equals 15 residues. CDR3 DNA: TGTGCCAGTAGTGCTAGCGGGGGCCACACCGGGGAGCTGTTTTTT. Protein sequence: CASSASGGHTGELFF. Complete variable domain (other parts from reference TRBV19 and TRBJ2-2): DGGITQSPKYLFRKEGQNVTLSCEQNLNHDAMYWYRQDPGQGLRLIYYSQIVNDFQKGDIAEGYSVSREKKESFPLTVTSAQKNPTAFYLCASSASGGHTGELFFGEGSRLTVL.